The entry below gives a single TCR beta chain sequence along with its context. Its antigen remains unknown. Just one base apart from a much larger clone, this may be a read error. The data were obtained in a study of tumor and adjacent non-tumor tissue in lung cancer. As for the study in general: Patients comprised about a dozen adenocarcinoma, a couple of squamous cell carcinoma and 1 small cell lung cancer.

Study results and caveats: In normal lung, the top 100 clones were significantly more dominant than in tumor.

Three rounds of nested PCR, following a modified ARM-PCR protocol, produced the TCRbeta library. Each CDR3 protein is one row after TCRdb ran MiXCR on the multiplex PCR reads. The sample comprises some 80,000 distinct CDR3 sequences, 65% to 80% of which are singletons, and less than 25% rests with the top ten. Germline CDR1 DFQATT, CDR2 SNEGSKA (reference sequence). The CDR3 is made up of 11 amino acids. RNA was extracted from bulk tissue without any cell sorting. More than 3 cm separated this lung sample from the edge of the tumor. Newly diagnosed lung cancer patients had thoracic surgery in China, August–November 2014, without prior chemotherapy.

The J gene is TRBJ2-7, the V gene TRBV20-1; D might be TRBD2 (6 bases). The clonotype comes from a woman between 50 and 59 years old with non-small cell lung cancer. Sequenced: distant non-tumor lung tissue. The CDR3 sequence: CNAGRSYEQYF. For the CDR3, the DNA is TGCAATGCGGGACGGTCCTACGAGCAGTACTTC.